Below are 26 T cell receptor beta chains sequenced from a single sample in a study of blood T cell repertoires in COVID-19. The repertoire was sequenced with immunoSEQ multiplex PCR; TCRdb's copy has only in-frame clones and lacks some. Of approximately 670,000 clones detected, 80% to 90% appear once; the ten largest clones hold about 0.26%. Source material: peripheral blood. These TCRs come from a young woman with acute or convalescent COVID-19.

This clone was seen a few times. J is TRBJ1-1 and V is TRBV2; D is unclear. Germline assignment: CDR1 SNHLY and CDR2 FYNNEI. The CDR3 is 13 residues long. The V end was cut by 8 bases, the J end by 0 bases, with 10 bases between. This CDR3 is CASPAVMNTEAFF. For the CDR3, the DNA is TGTGCCAGCCCTGCGGTCATGAACACTGAAGCTTTCTTT.

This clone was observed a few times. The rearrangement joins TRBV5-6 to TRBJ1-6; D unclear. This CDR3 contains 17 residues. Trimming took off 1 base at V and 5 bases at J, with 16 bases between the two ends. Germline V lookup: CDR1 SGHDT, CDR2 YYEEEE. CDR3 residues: CASSLLAGGGNNSPLHF. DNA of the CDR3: TGTGCCAGCAGCTTGCTGGCAGGAGGAGGCAATAATTCACCCCTCCACTTT. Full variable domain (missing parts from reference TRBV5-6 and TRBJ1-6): DAGVTQSPTHLIKTRGQQVTLRCSPKSGHDTVSWYQQALGQGPQFIFQYYEEEERQRGNFPDRFSGHQFPNYSSELNVNALLLGDSALYLCASSLLAGGGNNSPLHFGNGTRLTVT.

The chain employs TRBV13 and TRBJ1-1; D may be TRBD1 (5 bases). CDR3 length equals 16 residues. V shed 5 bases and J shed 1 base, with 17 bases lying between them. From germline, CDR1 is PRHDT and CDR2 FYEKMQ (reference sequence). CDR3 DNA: TGTGCCAGCAGCCCTCGCTGGACAACTTCGAACACTGAAGCTTTCTTT. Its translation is CASSPRWTTSNTEAFF.

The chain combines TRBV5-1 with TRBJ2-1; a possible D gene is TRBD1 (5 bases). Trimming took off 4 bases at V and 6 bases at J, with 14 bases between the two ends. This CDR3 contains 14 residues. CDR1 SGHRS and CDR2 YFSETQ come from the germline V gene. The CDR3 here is CASSPLQGPNEQFF. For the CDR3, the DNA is TGCGCCAGCAGCCCCCTCCAGGGCCCCAATGAGCAGTTCTTC.

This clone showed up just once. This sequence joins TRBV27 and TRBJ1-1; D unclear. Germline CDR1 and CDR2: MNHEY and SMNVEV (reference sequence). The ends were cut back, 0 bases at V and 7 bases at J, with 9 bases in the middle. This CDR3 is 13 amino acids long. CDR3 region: CASSLSATNEAFF. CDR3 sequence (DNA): TGTGCCAGCAGTTTATCGGCGACTAATGAAGCTTTCTTT.

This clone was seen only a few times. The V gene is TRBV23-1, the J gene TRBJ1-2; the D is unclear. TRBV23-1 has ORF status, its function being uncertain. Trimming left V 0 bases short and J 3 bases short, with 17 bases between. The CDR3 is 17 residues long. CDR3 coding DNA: TGCGCCAGCAGTCAATCGATTCGAGGCCGGTCCTACTATGGCTACACCTTC. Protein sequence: CASSQSIRGRSYYGYTF.

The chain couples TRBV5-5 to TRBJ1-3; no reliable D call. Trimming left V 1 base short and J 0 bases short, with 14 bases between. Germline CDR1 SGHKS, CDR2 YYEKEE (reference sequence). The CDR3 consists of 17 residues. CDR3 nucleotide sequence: TGTGCCAGCAGCTTGTGGGAGGGCCTAGTCTCTGGAAACACCATATATTTT. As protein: CASSLWEGLVSGNTIYF.

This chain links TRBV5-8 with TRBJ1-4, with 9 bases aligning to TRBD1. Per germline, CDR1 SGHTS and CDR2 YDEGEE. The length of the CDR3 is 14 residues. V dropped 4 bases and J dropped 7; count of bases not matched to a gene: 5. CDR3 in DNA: TGTGCCAGCAGCGCGGGACAGGGCTCTGAAAAACTGTTTTTT. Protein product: CASSAGQGSEKLFF.

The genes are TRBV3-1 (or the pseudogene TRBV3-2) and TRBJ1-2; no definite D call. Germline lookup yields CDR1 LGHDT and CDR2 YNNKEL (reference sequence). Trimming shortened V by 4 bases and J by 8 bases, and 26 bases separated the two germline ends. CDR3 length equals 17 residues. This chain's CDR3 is CASSLSALKNLRRGYTF. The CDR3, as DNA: TGTGCCAGCAGCCTCTCGGCACTAAAAAATCTTAGGCGGGGCTACACCTTC.

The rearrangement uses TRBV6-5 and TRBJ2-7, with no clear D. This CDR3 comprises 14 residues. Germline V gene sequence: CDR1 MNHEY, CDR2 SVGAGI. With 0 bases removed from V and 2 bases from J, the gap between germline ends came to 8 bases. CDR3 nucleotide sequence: TGTGCCAGCAGTTACTCAGGCGGAACCTACGAGCAGTACTTC. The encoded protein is CASSYSGGTYEQYF.

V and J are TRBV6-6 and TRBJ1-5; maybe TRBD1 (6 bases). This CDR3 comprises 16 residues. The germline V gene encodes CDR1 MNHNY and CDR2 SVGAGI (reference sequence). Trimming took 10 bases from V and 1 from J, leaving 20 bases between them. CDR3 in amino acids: CATRSVDRRSNQPQHF. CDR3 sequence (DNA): TGTGCCACCCGGTCCGTGGACAGAAGAAGCAATCAGCCCCAGCATTTT.

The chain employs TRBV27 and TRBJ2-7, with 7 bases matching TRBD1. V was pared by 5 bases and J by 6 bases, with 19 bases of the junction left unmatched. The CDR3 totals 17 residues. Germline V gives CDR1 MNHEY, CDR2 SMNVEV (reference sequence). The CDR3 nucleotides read TGTGCCAGCAGTCCCCTGGCGGTCTCGACAGGGTTCCGCGAGCAGTACTTC. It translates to CASSPLAVSTGFREQYF.

The CDR3 protein is CGGGVVRNTEAFF. CDR3 sequence (DNA): TGCGGAGGGGGGGTCGTTCGGAACACTGAAGCTTTCTTT. The gene calls are TRBV29-1 and TRBJ1-1; TRBD1 is a possible D gene (6 bases). In germline, CDR1 is SQVTM, CDR2 ANQGSEA. This CDR3 has 13 amino acids.

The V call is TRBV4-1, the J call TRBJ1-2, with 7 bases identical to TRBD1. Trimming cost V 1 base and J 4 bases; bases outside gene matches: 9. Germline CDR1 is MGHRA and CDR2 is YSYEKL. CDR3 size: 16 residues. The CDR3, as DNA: TGCGCCAGCAGCCAAGGGGACAGCCCTCGGGCCTATGGCTACACCTTC. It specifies CASSQGDSPRAYGYTF.

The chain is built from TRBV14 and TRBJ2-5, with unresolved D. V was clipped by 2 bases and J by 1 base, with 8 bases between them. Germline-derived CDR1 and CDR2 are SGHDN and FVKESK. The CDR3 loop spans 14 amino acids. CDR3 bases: TGTGCCAGCAGCCAATTCAGTGGCCAAGAGACCCAGTACTTC. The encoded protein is CASSQFSGQETQYF.

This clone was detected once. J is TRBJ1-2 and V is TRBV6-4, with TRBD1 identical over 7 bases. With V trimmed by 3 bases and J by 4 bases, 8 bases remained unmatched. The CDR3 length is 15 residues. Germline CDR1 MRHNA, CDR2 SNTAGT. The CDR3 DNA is TGTGCCAGCAGTGAGCGGACAGGCTTTGGCTATGGCTACACCTTC. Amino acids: CASSERTGFGYGYTF.

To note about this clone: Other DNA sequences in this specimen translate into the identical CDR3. The CDR3 bases are TGTGCCAGCAGCAAAGAGGCAGGGAACACTGAAGCTTTCTTT. Its protein product is CASSKEAGNTEAFF. The chain uses TRBV21-1 and TRBJ1-1; the table's D call of TRBD1 was not tested on the DNA. TRBV21-1 represents a pseudogene. The CDR3 has 14 amino acids.

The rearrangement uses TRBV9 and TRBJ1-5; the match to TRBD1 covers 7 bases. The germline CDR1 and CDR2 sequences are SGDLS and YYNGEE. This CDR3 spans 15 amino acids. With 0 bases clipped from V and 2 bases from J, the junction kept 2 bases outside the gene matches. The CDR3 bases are TGTGCCAGCAGCGTAGAAGGGACAGGCAATCAGCCCCAGCATTTT. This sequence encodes CASSVEGTGNQPQHF.

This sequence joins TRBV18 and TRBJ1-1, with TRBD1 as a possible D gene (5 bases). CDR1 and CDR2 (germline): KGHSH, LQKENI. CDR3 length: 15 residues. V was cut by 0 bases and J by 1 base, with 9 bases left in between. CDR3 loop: CASSPPRVGNTEAFF. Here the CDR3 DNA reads TGTGCCAGCTCACCACCCAGGGTAGGGAACACTGAAGCTTTCTTT. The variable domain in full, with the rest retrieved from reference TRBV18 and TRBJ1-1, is NAGVMQNPRHLVRRRGQEARLRCSPMKGHSHVYWYRQLPEEGLKFMVYLQKENIIDESGMPKERFSAEFPKEGPSILRIQQVVRGDSAAYFCASSPPRVGNTEAFFGQGTRLTVV.

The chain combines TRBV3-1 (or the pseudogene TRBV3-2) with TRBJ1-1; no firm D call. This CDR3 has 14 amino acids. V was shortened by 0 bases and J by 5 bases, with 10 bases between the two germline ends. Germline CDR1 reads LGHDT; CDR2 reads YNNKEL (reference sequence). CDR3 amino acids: CASSQDVPRTEAFF. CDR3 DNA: TGTGCCAGCAGCCAAGATGTACCTCGGACTGAAGCTTTCTTT.

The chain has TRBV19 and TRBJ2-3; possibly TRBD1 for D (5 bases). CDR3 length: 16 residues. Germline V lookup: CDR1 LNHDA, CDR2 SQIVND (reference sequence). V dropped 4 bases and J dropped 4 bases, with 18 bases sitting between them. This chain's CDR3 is CASSTPAKAGSDTQYF. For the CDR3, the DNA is TGTGCCAGTAGTACCCCAGCCAAGGCAGGGTCAGATACGCAGTATTTT.

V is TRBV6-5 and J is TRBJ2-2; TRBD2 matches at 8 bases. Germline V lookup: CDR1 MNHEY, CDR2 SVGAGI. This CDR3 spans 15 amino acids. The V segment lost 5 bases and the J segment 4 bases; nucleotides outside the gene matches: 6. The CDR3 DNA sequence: TGTGCCAGCAGTCCGGGACTAGGGAGCACCGGGGAGCTGTTTTTT. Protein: CASSPGLGSTGELFF.

The CDR3 spells CASSDSRGLLSPLHF. CDR3 coding DNA: TGTGCCAGCAGTGACTCCAGGGGCCTATTATCACCCCTCCACTTT. V is TRBV6-4 and J is TRBJ1-6; D is possibly TRBD1 (6 bases). CDR3 length: 15 amino acids. Per germline, CDR1 MRHNA and CDR2 SNTAGT. V was clipped by 0 bases and J by 10 bases, with 13 bases between them.

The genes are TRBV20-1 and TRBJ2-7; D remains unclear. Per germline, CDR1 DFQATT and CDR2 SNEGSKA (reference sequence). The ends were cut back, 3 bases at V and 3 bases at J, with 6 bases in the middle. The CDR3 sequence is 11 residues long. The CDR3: CSARGLYEQYF. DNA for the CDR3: TGCAGTGCTAGGGGCCTCTACGAGCAGTACTTC.

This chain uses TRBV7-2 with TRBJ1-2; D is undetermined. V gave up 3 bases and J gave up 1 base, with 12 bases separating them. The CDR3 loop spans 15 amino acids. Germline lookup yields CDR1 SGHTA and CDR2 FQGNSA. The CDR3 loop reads CASSLGGGNNYGYTF. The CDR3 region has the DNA TGTGCCAGCAGCTTGGGTGGAGGAAATAACTATGGCTACACCTTC. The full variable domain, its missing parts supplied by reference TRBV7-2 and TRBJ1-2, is GAGVSQSPSNKVTEKGKDVELRCDPISGHTALYWYRQSLGQGLEFLIYFQGNSAPDKSGLPSDRFSAERTGGSVSTLTIQRTQQEDSAVYLCASSLGGGNNYGYTFGSGTRLTVV.

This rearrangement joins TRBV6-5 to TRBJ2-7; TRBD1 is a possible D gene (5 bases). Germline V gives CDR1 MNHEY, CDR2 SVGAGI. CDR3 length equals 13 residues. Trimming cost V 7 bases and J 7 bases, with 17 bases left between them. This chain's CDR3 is CASNPTASGEQYF. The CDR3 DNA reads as TGTGCCAGCAATCCGACAGCTTCAGGGGAGCAGTACTTC.